Shown below are 18 T cell receptor beta chains from a single sample sequenced in a study of Ad26.COV2.S vaccination and SARS-CoV-2 variants. This table comes from immunoSEQ multiplex PCR, and its TCRdb copy is limited to in-frame clones, with some not included. The sample lists hundreds of thousands of clones, more than 75% occurring once. Specified treatment: 15 to 20 received Ad26.COV2.S at low or high dose, single or two shots; roughly 5 received placebo; per-sample allocation not given. The study sampled participants on day 63 after the first vaccine or placebo injection. The input for sequencing was peripheral blood, taken in a trial of Ad26.COV2.S vaccine versus placebo. These receptors all come from a person between 18 and 60 years old who received the Ad26.COV2.S COVID-19 vaccine or a placebo.

The chain couples TRBV3-1 (or the pseudogene TRBV3-2) to TRBJ1-2, with TRBD1 matching over 9 bases. The CDR3 runs 12 residues. Trimming took 4 bases from V and 11 from J; bases not matched to a gene: 5. Germline V gene data show CDR1 as LGHDT and CDR2 as YNNKEL (reference sequence). The CDR3 reads CASSPPGQGYTF. The CDR3 region has the DNA TGTGCCAGCAGCCCCCCGGGACAGGGTTACACCTTC.

The chain combines TRBV12-5 with TRBJ1-3, with 8 nucleotides matching TRBD1. Unmatched junction bases numbered 7, after V lost 0 bases and J lost 0 bases. CDR3 length: 18 residues. CDR1 is LGHNT and CDR2 is FRNRAP in the germline V gene. The CDR3 is CASGLVLDRATSGNTIYF. CDR3 coding DNA: TGTGCTAGTGGTTTGGTACTGGACAGGGCAACCTCTGGAAACACCATATATTTT.

This clone was observed a handful of times. This sequence joins TRBV4-2 and TRBJ1-2; D gene unclear. Trimming removed 0 bases at V and 4 bases at J, with 12 bases between. The CDR3 runs to 15 residues. Germline CDR1 reads LGHNA; CDR2 reads YNFKEQ. CDR3 protein: CASSQEFPGPYGYTF. As DNA, the CDR3 is TGTGCCAGCAGCCAAGAGTTTCCCGGTCCCTATGGCTACACCTTC.

The chain couples TRBV19 to TRBJ2-7; D is unresolved. Trimming left V 5 bases short and J 2 bases short, with 4 bases between. CDR3 length: 11 residues. Germline assignment: CDR1 LNHDA and CDR2 SQIVND (reference sequence). CDR3 residues: CASSAAYEQYF. The DNA for the CDR3 is TGTGCCAGTAGTGCGGCCTACGAGCAGTACTTC.

This clone showed up many times. The chain is built from TRBV30 and TRBJ1-2; D uncertain. The germline V gene encodes CDR1 GTSNPN and CDR2 SVGIG (reference sequence). The CDR3 is 13 amino acids. V lost 4 bases, J lost 0 bases, and 9 bases lay in between. The CDR3 DNA reads TGTGCCTGGATTAAACAGTCTAACTATGGCTACACCTTC. This translates into CAWIKQSNYGYTF.

The chain combines TRBV6-5 with TRBJ1-1, with D perhaps matching TRBD1 (6 bases). Trimming left V 4 bases short and J 2 bases short, with 14 bases between. Germline V gene lookup returns CDR1 MNHEY and CDR2 SVGAGI. CDR3 size: 15 residues. CDR3 in amino acids: CASSFSGTQNTEAFF. DNA for the CDR3: TGTGCCAGCAGTTTTTCCGGGACACAAAACACTGAAGCTTTCTTT.

The chain combines TRBV18 with TRBJ2-7; TRBD1 aligns across 12 bases. The J segment lost 4 bases and the V segment lost 0 bases, leaving 7 bases of the junction unmatched. The CDR3 has 17 residues. Germline V CDR1 and CDR2: KGHSH, LQKENI. The CDR3 DNA follows: TGTGCCAGCTCACCACCGAGGGGGACAGGGGGCTTTTACGAGCAGTACTTC. The encoded protein is CASSPPRGTGGFYEQYF.

The chain is built from TRBV5-1 and TRBJ2-7; 8 bases are a match to TRBD2. Losses at the gene ends were 4 bases for V and 2 bases for J; bases not matched to a gene: 17. The CDR3 runs to 18 residues. The germline V gene encodes CDR1 SGHRS and CDR2 YFSETQ. The CDR3 DNA is TGCGCCAGCAGCCCGCCGGGACTAGATCTATACTTAGCCTACGAGCAGTACTTC. Translating it yields CASSPPGLDLYLAYEQYF.

The J gene is TRBJ1-2, the V gene TRBV10-2; tentative D call: TRBD1 (5 bases). V was cut by 2 bases and J by 5 bases, with 15 bases left in between. Germline V CDR1 and CDR2: WSHSY, SAAADI. The CDR3 extends over 15 amino acids. The CDR3 reads CASSEGPRQQYGYTF. CDR3 coding DNA: TGCGCCAGCAGTGAGGGCCCCAGACAGCAATATGGCTACACCTTC.

The chain has TRBV19 and TRBJ1-1; D unresolved. The V gene lost 3 bases and the J gene lost 1 base, with 12 bases spanning the gap. Per the germline V gene, CDR1 is LNHDA and CDR2 is SQIVND (reference sequence). The CDR3 has 15 amino acids. The CDR3, as DNA: TGTGCCAGTAGTATCGCGCCCGCCAGGAACACTGAAGCTTTCTTT. Translated: CASSIAPARNTEAFF.

V usage is TRBV11-3 and J usage is TRBJ2-2; a weak D match, TRBD1 (5 bases). Trimming left V 5 bases short and J 0 bases short, with 10 bases between. CDR3 length equals 15 residues. Per germline, CDR1 SGHNT and CDR2 YENEEA. The CDR3 is CASSASGTNTGELFF. The DNA for the CDR3 is TGTGCCAGCAGCGCCTCAGGGACGAACACCGGGGAGCTGTTTTTT.

The J gene is TRBJ2-5, the V gene TRBV19; weak D call: TRBD2 (6 bases). Trimming took off 1 base at V and 4 bases at J, with 7 bases between the two ends. This CDR3 has 13 residues. Germline V gene lookup returns CDR1 LNHDA and CDR2 SQIVND (reference sequence). CDR3 nucleotide sequence: TGTGCCAGTAGTATAGTGGGGGGAGAGACCCAGTACTTC. This encodes CASSIVGGETQYF.

The V and J genes are TRBV4-1 and TRBJ1-2; D gene unclear. Trimming shortened V by 3 bases and J by 3 bases, and 17 bases separated the two germline ends. Germline CDR1 and CDR2: MGHRA and YSYEKL. The CDR3 consists of 16 residues. This chain's CDR3 is CASSQVFEVPYYGYTF. The CDR3 bases are TGCGCCAGCAGCCAGGTCTTTGAGGTTCCATACTATGGCTACACCTTC.

The rearrangement uses TRBV19 and TRBJ1-1; D gene uncertain. The V gene's germline CDR1 is LNHDA and CDR2 SQIVND (reference sequence). This CDR3 spans 13 amino acids. V lost 3 bases to trimming and J lost 3 bases, with 8 bases between them. The DNA for the CDR3 is TGTGCCAGTAGTATTGAGGGCTACACTGAAGCTTTCTTT. Translating it yields CASSIEGYTEAFF. Together with reference TRBV19 and TRBJ1-1, the CDR3 gives the full variable domain: DGGITQSPKYLFRKEGQNVTLSCEQNLNHDAMYWYRQDPGQGLRLIYYSQIVNDFQKGDIAEGYSVSREKKESFPLTVTSAQKNPTAFYLCASSIEGYTEAFFGQGTRLTVV.

The chain has TRBV5-8 and TRBJ2-1, with 7 bases identical to TRBD1. Germline CDR1 and CDR2: SGHTS and YDEGEE. There are 14 residues in the CDR3. J lost 8 bases, V lost 1 base, and 6 bases had no gene match. The CDR3 DNA reads TGTGCCAGCAGCTTGTTCTACAGGGGATATGAGCAGTTCTTC. Protein sequence: CASSLFYRGYEQFF.

This chain joins TRBV7-8 and TRBJ2-2, with TRBD1 as a possible D gene (5 bases). CDR1 is SGHVS and CDR2 is FQNEAQ in the germline V gene. The length of the CDR3 is 16 residues. The ends were cut back, 2 bases at V and 1 base at J, with 11 bases in the middle. The CDR3 loop is CASSLWQGRNTGELFF. Written as DNA, the CDR3 is TGTGCCAGCAGCTTATGGCAGGGCCGGAACACCGGGGAGCTGTTTTTT.

In this sample, this clone turned up a few times. The chain is built from TRBV9 and TRBJ1-1; D may be TRBD1 (6 bases). CDR3 size: 13 residues. V was cut by 1 base and J by 3 bases, with 7 bases left in between. Germline V gives CDR1 SGDLS, CDR2 YYNGEE. The CDR3 loop is CASSVSGDTEAFF. CDR3 nucleotides: TGTGCCAGCAGCGTATCAGGGGACACTGAAGCTTTCTTT.

The chain couples TRBV5-1 to TRBJ1-6; 7 bases are a match to TRBD1. There are 15 residues in the CDR3. Trimming cost V 0 bases and J 10 bases; bases outside gene matches: 7. Germline V gene lookup returns CDR1 SGHRS and CDR2 YFSETQ. This CDR3 reads CASSLAGQGESPLHF. The CDR3, as DNA: TGCGCCAGCAGCTTGGCCGGGCAGGGGGAGTCACCCCTCCACTTT. Supplemented by reference TRBV5-1 and TRBJ1-6, the full variable domain reads KAGVTQTPRYLIKTRGQQVTLSCSPISGHRSVSWYQQTPGQGLQFLFEYFSETQRNKGNFPGRFSGRQFSNSRSEMNVSTLELGDSALYLCASSLAGQGESPLHFGNGTRLTVT.